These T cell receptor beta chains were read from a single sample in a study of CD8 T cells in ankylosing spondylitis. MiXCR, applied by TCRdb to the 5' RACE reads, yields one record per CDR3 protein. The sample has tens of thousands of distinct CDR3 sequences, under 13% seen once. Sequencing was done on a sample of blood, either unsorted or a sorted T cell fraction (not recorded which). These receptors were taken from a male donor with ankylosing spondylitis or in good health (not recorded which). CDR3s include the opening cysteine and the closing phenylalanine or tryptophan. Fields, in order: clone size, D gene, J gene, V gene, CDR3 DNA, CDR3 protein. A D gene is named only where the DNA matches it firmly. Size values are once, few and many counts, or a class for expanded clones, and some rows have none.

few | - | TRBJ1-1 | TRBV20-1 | TGCAGTGCTAGAAGGTTCGGCCAGGTCAACACTGAAGCTTTCTTT | CSARRFGQVNTEAFF
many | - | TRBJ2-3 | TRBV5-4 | TGTGCCAGCAGCTTGGGGACAGCCCACACAGATACGCAGTATTTT | CASSLGTAHTDTQYF
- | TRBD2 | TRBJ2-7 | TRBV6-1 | TGTGCCAGCTCCGGACTAGCGGGAGGTCGGTTCGACGAGCAGTACTTC | CASSGLAGGRFDEQYF
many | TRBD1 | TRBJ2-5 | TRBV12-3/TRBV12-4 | TGTGCCAGCAGCGACAGGGTGCAAGAGACCCAGTACTTC | CASSDRVQETQYF
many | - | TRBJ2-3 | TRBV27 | TGTGCCAGCGCGGCCGGAGATACGCAGTATTTT | CASAAGDTQYF
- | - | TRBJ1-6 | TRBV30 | TGTGCCTGGAGTGTGGAGGGTGGTTCACCCCTCCACTTT | CAWSVEGGSPLHF
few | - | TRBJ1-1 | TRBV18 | TGTGCCAGCTCACCCTCTCAGGACAGACGCCAAGAAGCTTTCTTT | CASSPSQDRRQEAFF
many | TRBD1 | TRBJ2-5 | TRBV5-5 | TGTGCCAGCAGCCCCGGGACAGGCCTACAAGAGACCCAGTACTTC | CASSPGTGLQETQYF
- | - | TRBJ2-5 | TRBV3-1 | TGTGCCACCAGCCAACGCGGGGCAGGGATGGAGACCCAGTACTTC | CATSQRGAGMETQYF
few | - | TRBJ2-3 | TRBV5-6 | TGTGCCAGCAGCTTGGGGAGTTATACCCGGGAAGATACGCAGTATTTT | CASSLGSYTREDTQYF
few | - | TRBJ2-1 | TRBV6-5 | TGTGCCAGCAGGTCAACTACTTCCTACAATGAGCAGTTCTTC | CASRSTTSYNEQFF
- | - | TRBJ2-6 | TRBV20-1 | TGCAGTGCTAGATATGCCTCTGGGGCCAACGTCCTGACTTTC | CSARYASGANVLTF
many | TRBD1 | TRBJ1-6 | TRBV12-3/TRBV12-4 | TGTGCCAGCACGGGGGGACAGGGGGGAAATTCACCCCTCCACTTT | CASTGGQGGNSPLHF
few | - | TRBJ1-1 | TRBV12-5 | TGTGCTAGTGGTGAATCGGGCACTGAAGCTTTCTTT | CASGESGTEAFF
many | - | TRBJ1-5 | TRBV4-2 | TGTGCCAGCAGCCGGTTCGGGGGCGCGGGTCAGCCCCAGCATTTT | CASSRFGGAGQPQHF
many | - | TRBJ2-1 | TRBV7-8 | TGTGCCAGCAGGGCAGGGGCTAGCGACCTAACTACCGAGCAGTTCTTC | CASRAGASDLTTEQFF
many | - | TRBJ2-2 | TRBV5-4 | TGTGCCAGCAGCCCCGGGGGCAGGGCGAACACCGGGGAGCTGTTTTTT | CASSPGGRANTGELFF
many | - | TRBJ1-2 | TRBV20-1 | TGCAGTGCCCCTACCACTTTCCTTAACTATGGCTACACCTTC | CSAPTTFLNYGYTF
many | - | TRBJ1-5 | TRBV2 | TGTGCCAGCAGTGAACTACAGGTTAATCAGCCCCAGCATTTT | CASSELQVNQPQHF
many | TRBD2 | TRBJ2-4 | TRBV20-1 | TGCAGTGCTAGAGATCAGGCCCAACTAGCGGGAGGGCCCTCAGCCAAAAACATTCAGTACTTC | CSARDQAQLAGGPSAKNIQYF
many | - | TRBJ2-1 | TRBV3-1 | TGTGCCAGCAGCCCACCGGCTCGAGGGAGGAGCTCCTACAATGAGCAGTTCTTC | CASSPPARGRSSYNEQFF
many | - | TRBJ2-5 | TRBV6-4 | TGTGCCAGCAGCAAGACAGTGTGGGAGACCCAGTACTTC | CASSKTVWETQYF
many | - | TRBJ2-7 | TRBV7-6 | TGTGCCAGCAGCCCCGCCGGGGCAGAGCAGTACTTC | CASSPAGAEQYF
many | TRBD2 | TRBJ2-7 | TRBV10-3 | TGTGCCATCAGGGAAACTAGCGGGAGCGTCTACGAGCAGTACTTC | CAIRETSGSVYEQYF
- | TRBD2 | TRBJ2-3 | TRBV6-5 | TGTGCCAGCAGTTCTCGGACTAGCGGGGGCACAGATACGCAGTATTTT | CASSSRTSGGTDTQYF
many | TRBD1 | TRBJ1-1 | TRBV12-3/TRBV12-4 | TGTGCCAGCAGCAGACAGGGGAGGGTAGGGGAAGCTTTCTTT | CASSRQGRVGEAFF
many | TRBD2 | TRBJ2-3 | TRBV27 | TGTGCCAGCCAAAGGAGCGGGAGAAGAGATACGCAGTATTTT | CASQRSGRRDTQYF
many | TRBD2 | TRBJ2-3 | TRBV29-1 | TGCAGCGTTGGGGGGGGACTAGCGGGCGGAGATACGCAGTATTTT | CSVGGGLAGGDTQYF
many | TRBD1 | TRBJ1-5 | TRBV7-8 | TGTGCCAGCAGCTTCTATCCCGTAGGGGGCTGGAGCAATCAGCCCCAGCATTTT | CASSFYPVGGWSNQPQHF
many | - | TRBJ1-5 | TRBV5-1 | TGCGCCAGCAGCCCGGGAAGGGCTGGCAATCAGCCCCAGCATTTT | CASSPGRAGNQPQHF
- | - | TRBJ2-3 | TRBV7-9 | TGTGCCAGCAGCTGGCCCGCAGATACGCAGTATTTT | CASSWPADTQYF
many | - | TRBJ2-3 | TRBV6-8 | TGTGCCACTACAGGAGGTACGCAGTATTTT | CATTGGTQYF
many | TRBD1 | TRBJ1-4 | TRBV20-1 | TGCAGTGCATTCCCGACAGGGGGCCATGAAAAACTGTTTTTT | CSAFPTGGHEKLFF
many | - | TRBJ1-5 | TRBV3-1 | TGTGCCAGCAGCCAATCTTATCCTAGCAATCAGCCCCAGCATTTT | CASSQSYPSNQPQHF
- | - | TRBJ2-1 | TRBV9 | TGTGCCAGCAGCGTATGGGCACTCTCGGAATACAATGAGCAGTTCTTC | CASSVWALSEYNEQFF
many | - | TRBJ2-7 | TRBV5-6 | TGTGCCAGCAGCTTCGGGACCCTGGGGAGCCACGAGCAGTACTTC | CASSFGTLGSHEQYF
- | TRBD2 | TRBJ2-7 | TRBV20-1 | TGCAGTGCACTAGCGGGAGGGACTTACGAGCAGTACTTC | CSALAGGTYEQYF
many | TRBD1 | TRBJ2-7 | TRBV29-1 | TGCAGCGGAGGGACAGGAGCCTACGAGCAGTACTTC | CSGGTGAYEQYF
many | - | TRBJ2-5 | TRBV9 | TGTGCCAGCAGCGTATTGGGAACACCTCAAGAGACCCAGTACTTC | CASSVLGTPQETQYF
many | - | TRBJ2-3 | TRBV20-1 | TGCAGTGCTAGGACTGATACTAGCACAGATACGCAGTATTTT | CSARTDTSTDTQYF
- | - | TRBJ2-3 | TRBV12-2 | TGTGCAAGTCGCCCTCTTATGGCTAGCGGAGGGGAATTCACAGATACGCAGTATTTT | CASRPLMASGGEFTDTQYF
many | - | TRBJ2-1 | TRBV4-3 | TGCGCCAGCAGCCAAGGAAGGGGAAGGGGCAATGAGCAGTTCTTC | CASSQGRGRGNEQFF
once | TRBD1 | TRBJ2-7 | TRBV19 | TGTGCCACCTCACGGGACAGCTACCAGTACTTC | CATSRDSYQYF
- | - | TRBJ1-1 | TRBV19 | TGTGCCAGTAGTATGGAACGGGGGACGGCGGCTTTCTTT | CASSMERGTAAFF
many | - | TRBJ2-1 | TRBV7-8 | TGTGCCAGCAGCCCCATCCAGAGCGCCTACAATGAGCAGTTCTTC | CASSPIQSAYNEQFF
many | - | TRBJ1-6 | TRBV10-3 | TGTGCCGTCGGGGGGCAGCTTAATTCACCCCTCCACTTT | CAVGGQLNSPLHF
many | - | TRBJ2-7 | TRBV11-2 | TGTGCCAGCAGTTTCGATATTACAGTTTCCTACGAGCAGTACTTC | CASSFDITVSYEQYF
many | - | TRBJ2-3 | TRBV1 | TGCACCAGCAGCCCGGGACTAGCGAAAGATACGCAGTATTTT | CTSSPGLAKDTQYF
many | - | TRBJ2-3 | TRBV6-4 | TGTGCCAGCAGTCCGGGGAGCACAGATACGCAGTATTTT | CASSPGSTDTQYF
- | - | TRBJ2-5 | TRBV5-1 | TGCGCCAGCAGCCCCAACGTGGGGGAGACCCAGTACTTC | CASSPNVGETQYF
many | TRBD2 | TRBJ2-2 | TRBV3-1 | TGTGCCACCCGGAGCGGGGGGAACACCGGGGAGCTGTTTTTT | CATRSGGNTGELFF
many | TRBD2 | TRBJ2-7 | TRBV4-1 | TGCGCCAGCAGCCAAGAAGGTCTAGCGGGAGGGTCCTACGAGCAGTACTTC | CASSQEGLAGGSYEQYF
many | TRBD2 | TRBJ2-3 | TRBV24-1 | TGTGCCACCAGTGTGGGAGGGGCAGATACGCAGTATTTT | CATSVGGADTQYF
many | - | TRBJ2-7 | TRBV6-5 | TGTGCCAGCAGTTACAGTCGAACTAGAACTGCTGAGTACTTC | CASSYSRTRTAEYF
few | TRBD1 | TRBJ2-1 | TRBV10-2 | TGCGCCAGCAGTGTGGACAGGTCCTCCTACAATGAGCAGTTCTTC | CASSVDRSSYNEQFF